The clone carrying this TCR beta chain was seen at least ten times. Its antigen is not identified. With molecular barcodes, quantitative 5'-RACE was used to make the TCR beta libraries. One entry per CDR3 protein, called by TCRdb with MiXCR from the 5' RACE reads. The sample consists of fewer than 250,000 distinct CDR3 sequences, about a quarter of them appearing once. The data belong to a study of CD8 T cells in ankylosing spondylitis. Study conclusions and caveats: Earlier reports found some motif variants in synovial fluid and blood in reactive arthritis. Within ankylosing spondylitis blood, a TCR beta motif made up of roughly eight highly homologous variants appeared to be characteristic.

The sequence was collected from a male donor with ankylosing spondylitis or in good health (not recorded which). Sample: blood, either unsorted or a sorted T cell fraction (not recorded which).

The CDR3 loop is CASSLVPGSGELFF. The DNA of the CDR3 is TGTGCCAGCAGCTTGGTCCCAGGGTCGGGGGAGCTGTTTTTT. This rearrangement joins TRBV7-2 to TRBJ2-2, with D possibly being TRBD1 (5 bases). The CDR3 contains 14 residues. Deletions cut 3 bases from V and 8 bases from J, with 13 bases between. CDR1 and CDR2 from the germline V gene are SGHTA and FQGNSA.